This T cell receptor beta chain is drawn from a study of blood T cell repertoires in COVID-19. Study-wide context: Both acute and convalescent COVID-19 samples were obtained from the United States, Italy and Spain. The analysed material was cDNA or gDNA that came from T cells, B-cell-depleted T cells, or PBMCs.

Details on this clone: The same CDR3 arises from other DNA sequences in this sample as well.

The CDR3 loop spans 15 amino acids. CDR1 and CDR2 (germline): SGHTA, FQGTGA. Trimming at V came to 1 base and at J to 6 bases, leaving 4 bases not matched to a gene. The authors' processing: It was from reference gene primer amplification that nucleated cell counts were estimated. TCRdb's copy holds only in-frame clones and misses some; the assay was immunoSEQ multiplex PCR. V, J and clone size derive from that table, while D and trimming were established from the DNA sequence. The sample includes 170,000 or so clones, approximately 86% of them seen just once. The chain has TRBV7-3 and TRBJ2-7; 12 nucleotides align to TRBD2. The receptor was derived from a man in his forties with active or convalescent COVID-19. Sample: peripheral blood. The CDR3 is CASSLKASGGGEQYF. Here the CDR3 DNA reads TGTGCCAGCAGCTTAAAGGCTAGCGGGGGGGGCGAGCAGTACTTC. Together with reference TRBV7-3 and TRBJ2-7, the CDR3 gives the full variable domain: GAGVSQTPSNKVTEKGKYVELRCDPISGHTALYWYRQSLGQGPEFLIYFQGTGAADDSGLPNDRFFAVRPEGSVSTLKIQRTERGDSAVYLCASSLKASGGGEQYFGPGTRLTVT.